These 10 T cell receptor beta chains came from one sample sequenced in a study of cytomegalovirus exposure and HLA in healthy donors. Libraries were prepared by immunoSEQ multiplex PCR; TCRdb keeps only in-frame clonotypes and omits some of them. The table shows a few hundred thousand clones, with approximately 86% occurring only once. Material for sequencing was PBMCs. All receptors come from a woman aged 18-29 years in good health and CMV-seronegative.

In its sample, this clone was seen once. V is TRBV6-6 and J is TRBJ1-5; TRBD1 matches 7 bases. In germline, CDR1 is MNHNY, CDR2 SVGAGI (reference sequence). The trim removed 0 bases at V and 3 bases at J, leaving 2 bases unmatched. The CDR3 extends over 15 amino acids. In DNA form, the CDR3 reads TGTGCCAGCAGTTACTCGGACAGGTTCAATCAGCCCCAGCATTTT. Encoded protein: CASSYSDRFNQPQHF.

The chain is built from TRBV7-9 and TRBJ1-4, with 7 bases fitting TRBD1. Germline assignment: CDR1 SEHNR and CDR2 FQNEAQ (reference sequence). The V segment lost 1 base and the J segment 7 bases; nucleotides outside the gene matches: 6. CDR3 size: 15 residues. CDR3 bases: TGTGCCAGCAGCTTAGGCAGGGACAGAGGTGAAAAACTGTTTTTT. Its translation: CASSLGRDRGEKLFF.

The chain has TRBV28 and TRBJ2-1; TRBD2 might be the D (6 bases). Germline loops: CDR1 MDHEN, CDR2 SYDVKM. This CDR3 contains 14 residues. With 3 bases removed from V and 6 bases from J, the gap between germline ends came to 12 bases. CDR3 amino acids: CASSFESGVNEQFF. The CDR3 bases are TGTGCCAGCAGTTTTGAGTCGGGGGTCAATGAGCAGTTCTTC.

Regarding this clone: A junction end diverges from the germline sequence, so it may reflect a read error. This chain links TRBV15 with TRBJ2-5, with TRBD2 identical over 10 bases. CDR1 is LNHNV and CDR2 is YYDKDF in the germline V gene (reference sequence). This CDR3 is built from 12 residues. The chain's CDR3 is CASRAGGETQYF. DNA for the CDR3: TGTGCCTCCAGAGCGGGGGGGGAGACCCAGTACTTC.

This clone has only one observation. The chain links TRBV27 to TRBJ2-2, with D possibly TRBD2 on 6 matching bases. CDR1 and CDR2 (germline): MNHEY, SMNVEV (reference sequence). This CDR3 is built from 15 residues. The V gene lost 7 bases and the J gene lost 3 bases, with 15 bases spanning the gap. CDR3 sequence: CASKDRGGDTGELFF. The CDR3 region has the DNA TGTGCCAGCAAGGATAGGGGAGGTGACACCGGGGAGCTGTTTTTT.

The CDR3 DNA sequence: TGTGCCAGCAGTTACCCAATTAACACTGAAGCTTTCTTT. Its translation: CASSYPINTEAFF. The rearrangement links TRBV6-6 to TRBJ1-1, with D uncertain. The length of the CDR3 is 13 residues. The germline gives CDR1 MNHNY, CDR2 SVGAGI (reference sequence). V lost 2 bases and J 2 bases, leaving 6 bases between the germline ends.

This clone was seen a handful of times. The V and J genes are TRBV11-2 and TRBJ1-3; no reliable D call. The V gene's germline CDR1 is SGHAT and CDR2 FQNNGV. The CDR3 is 11 residues long. V dropped 6 bases and J dropped 10 bases, with 10 bases sitting between them. This CDR3 is CASRWAETIYF. The DNA for the CDR3 is TGTGCCAGCAGATGGGCCGAGACCATATATTTT.

This chain uses TRBV5-4 with TRBJ1-2, with 8 bases aligning to TRBD1. Unmatched junction bases numbered 11, after V lost 3 bases and J lost 4 bases. The CDR3 has 16 residues. Germline CDR1 SGHNT, CDR2 YYREEE (reference sequence). The CDR3 loop is CASSSRTGIGVYGYTF. The CDR3 DNA reads as TGTGCCAGCAGCTCGCGGACAGGGATAGGTGTCTATGGCTACACCTTC.

This clone was seen a handful of times. The rearrangement links TRBV9 to TRBJ2-5; the match to TRBD2 covers 7 bases. J gave up 1 base and V 0 bases, and 3 bases lay outside the gene matches. The CDR3 runs to 15 residues. CDR1 and CDR2 from the germline V gene are SGDLS and YYNGEE. CDR3 in DNA: TGTGCCAGCAGCGTAGAGCTAGCGGCCCAAGAGACCCAGTACTTC. Protein sequence: CASSVELAAQETQYF.

The genes are TRBV7-7 and TRBJ2-5; 11 nucleotides align to TRBD2. With 1 base clipped from V and 4 bases from J, the junction kept 11 bases outside the gene matches. The CDR3 covers 18 residues. In germline, CDR1 is SSHAT, CDR2 FNYEAQ (reference sequence). DNA of the CDR3: TGTGCCAGCAGCTTAGTGCTAGCGGGAGGCCCTGAGGGAGAGACCCAGTACTTC. Protein sequence: CASSLVLAGGPEGETQYF.